These 15 T cell receptor beta chains share one sample of origin, sequenced in a study of T cell responses to AZD1222 COVID-19 vaccine. Profiled with immunoSEQ multiplex PCR; TCRdb holds only in-frame clones, not every one. The data show roughly 200,000 clones, with approximately 93% seen just once and roughly 3.5% held by the top ten. Source: peripheral blood, taken 28 days after the second AZD1222 dose. These receptors were taken from an adult who received the AZD1222 COVID-19 vaccine.

In this sample, this clone turned up once. The rearrangement joins TRBV3-1 (or the pseudogene TRBV3-2) to TRBJ1-6; TRBD1 agrees at 7 bases. Per germline, CDR1 LGHDT and CDR2 YNNKEL (reference sequence). The CDR3 has 14 amino acids. J gave up 6 bases and V 11 bases, and 10 bases lay outside the gene matches. The CDR3 nucleotides read TGTGCCGCCCGACAGGGCAGGGGTAATTCACCCCTCCACTTT. This translates into CAARQGRGNSPLHF.

The rearrangement joins TRBV7-6 to TRBJ2-3; 15 positions match TRBD2. This CDR3 comprises 18 residues. V was clipped by 1 base and J by 4 bases; unmatched bases: 6. Germline V CDR1 and CDR2: SGHVS, FNYEAQ. The CDR3 spells CASSLGSGTSGRSDTQYF. The DNA of the CDR3 is TGTGCCAGCAGCTTAGGGTCGGGGACTAGCGGGAGGTCAGATACGCAGTATTTT.

The chain combines TRBV11-3 with TRBJ1-2; D is possibly TRBD1 (5 bases). Germline loops: CDR1 SGHNT, CDR2 YENEEA. There are 17 residues in the CDR3. Trimming pared 2 bases from V and 2 bases from J, leaving 18 bases between. CDR3 DNA: TGTGCCAGCAGCTTAATCCTGACAGCTCGCTGGAACTATGGCTACACCTTC. Its translation is CASSLILTARWNYGYTF.

V gene TRBV4-2 combines with J gene TRBJ2-7; tentatively, D is TRBD1 or TRBD2 (5 bases each). The V gene lost 0 bases and the J gene lost 2 bases, with 29 bases spanning the gap. Germline assignment: CDR1 LGHNA and CDR2 YNFKEQ. The CDR3 runs 21 residues. CDR3 in amino acids: CASSQEWGSGERPPEAYEQYF. CDR3 DNA: TGTGCCAGCAGCCAAGAGTGGGGGTCGGGCGAGAGGCCTCCAGAGGCCTACGAGCAGTACTTC.

The chain uses TRBV5-4 and TRBJ1-1, with 8 bases aligning to TRBD1. The CDR3 totals 16 residues. Germline CDR1 is SGHNT and CDR2 is YYREEE (reference sequence). V gave up 4 bases and J gave up 8 bases; unmatched junction bases: 16. DNA for the CDR3: TGTGCCAGCAGCCCGGGCGATGGACAGGGCGGCCGGGAAGCTTTCTTT. Protein product: CASSPGDGQGGREAFF. Full variable domain (missing parts from reference TRBV5-4 and TRBJ1-1): ETGVTQSPTHLIKTRGQQVTLRCSSQSGHNTVSWYQQALGQGPQFIFQYYREEENGRGNFPPRFSGLQFPNYSSELNVNALELDDSALYLCASSPGDGQGGREAFFGQGTRLTVV.

The chain has TRBV9 and TRBJ1-4, with D tentatively TRBD1 (6 bases). CDR1 is SGDLS, CDR2 YYNGEE, per germline. V gave up 3 bases and J gave up 4 bases, with 13 bases separating them. The CDR3 has 15 amino acids. DNA for the CDR3: TGTGCCAGCAGCGAGGGGCCCAGGGGTAATGAAAAACTGTTTTTT. It encodes CASSEGPRGNEKLFF.

The rearrangement uses TRBV6-5 and TRBJ1-3; no reliable D call. V lost 1 base and J 8 bases, leaving 18 bases between the germline ends. Germline V gene sequence: CDR1 MNHEY, CDR2 SVGAGI. The length of the CDR3 is 16 residues. The CDR3 nucleotides read TGTGCCAGCAGTTACTTTCGGGTAGGCCGCGTGGACACCATATATTTT. It yields the protein CASSYFRVGRVDTIYF.

V gene TRBV9 combines with J gene TRBJ2-1; 12 positions agree with TRBD1. V dropped 4 bases and J dropped 4; count of bases not matched to a gene: 18. CDR3 length: 20 residues. Germline CDR1 SGDLS, CDR2 YYNGEE. The CDR3 is CASSFRTGTGGARKYNEQFF. The CDR3 region has the DNA TGTGCCAGCAGCTTCAGAACCGGGACAGGGGGCGCCAGGAAATACAATGAGCAGTTCTTC.

The chain combines TRBV19 with TRBJ2-7, with 10 bases that match TRBD2. This CDR3 spans 14 amino acids. From germline, CDR1 is LNHDA and CDR2 SQIVND (reference sequence). The V segment lost 3 bases and the J segment 4 bases; nucleotides outside the gene matches: 3. The CDR3 nucleotides are TGTGCCAGTAGTATCCTAGCGGGAGTTTACGAGCAGTACTTC. Amino acids: CASSILAGVYEQYF.

In DNA, the CDR3 is TGTGCCAGCAGCCCAAGGACAGGGAACACCGGGGAGCTGTTTTTT. Amino acid sequence: CASSPRTGNTGELFF. The chain recombines TRBV4-2 with TRBJ2-2; TRBD1 matches 7 bases. V trimming: 4 bases; J trimming: 1 base; junction bases outside the gene matches: 3. Germline CDR1 reads LGHNA; CDR2 reads YNFKEQ. The CDR3 length is 15 residues.

The chain links TRBV3-1 (or the pseudogene TRBV3-2) to TRBJ2-1; D is tentatively TRBD1 or TRBD2 (5 bases each). This CDR3 is built from 14 residues. CDR1 and CDR2 from the germline V gene are LGHDT and YNNKEL (reference sequence). V was shortened by 3 bases and J by 10 bases, with 16 bases between the two germline ends. CDR3 DNA: TGTGCCAGCAGCCAGGGGGTGGCGGAGAACGAGCAGTTCTTC. Translation: CASSQGVAENEQFF.

This rearrangement joins TRBV5-1 to TRBJ2-1; 7 nucleotides agree with TRBD2. The CDR3 covers 14 residues. The germline gives CDR1 SGHRS, CDR2 YFSETQ. The V and J ends lost 0 bases and 13 bases, in that order; junction bases with no gene match: 10. The chain's CDR3 is CASSLVGGPLDQFF. CDR3 nucleotides: TGCGCCAGCAGCTTGGTGGGAGGGCCATTGGACCAGTTCTTC.

The chain uses TRBV6-7 and TRBJ1-6; 8 nucleotides agree with TRBD1. TRBV6-7 is recorded as an ORF, its role being uncertain. This CDR3 has 14 residues. V trimming: 7 bases; J trimming: 7 bases; junction bases outside the gene matches: 6. The CDR3 DNA follows: TGTGCCAGCACCGACAGGGGTGAAAATTCACCCCTCCACTTT. As protein: CASTDRGENSPLHF.

This chain uses TRBV7-6 with TRBJ2-7; 7 nucleotides match TRBD1. Unmatched junction bases numbered 5, after V lost 5 bases and J lost 4 bases. Germline V CDR1 and CDR2: SGHVS, FNYEAQ. The CDR3 loop spans 13 amino acids. CDR3 region: CASSKGQQYEQYF. CDR3 nucleotide sequence: TGTGCCAGCAGCAAGGGACAGCAATACGAGCAGTACTTC.

The chain is built from TRBV12-3 or TRBV12-4 and TRBJ2-3; D not certain. V shed 7 bases and J shed 10 bases, with 12 bases lying between them. This CDR3 has 11 amino acids. DNA of the CDR3: TGTGCCAGCAACTCGCTGGTGGCGCAGTATTTT. It codes for CASNSLVAQYF.